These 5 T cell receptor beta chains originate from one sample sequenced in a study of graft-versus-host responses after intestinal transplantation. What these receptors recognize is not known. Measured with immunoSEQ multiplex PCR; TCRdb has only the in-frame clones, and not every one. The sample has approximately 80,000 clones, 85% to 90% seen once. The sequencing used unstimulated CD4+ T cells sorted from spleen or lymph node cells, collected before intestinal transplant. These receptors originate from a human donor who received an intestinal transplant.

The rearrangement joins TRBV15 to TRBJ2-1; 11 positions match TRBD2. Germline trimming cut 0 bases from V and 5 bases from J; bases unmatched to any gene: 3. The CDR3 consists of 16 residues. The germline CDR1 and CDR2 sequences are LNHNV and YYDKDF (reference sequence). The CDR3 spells CATSRELAGVDNEQFF. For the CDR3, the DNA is TGTGCCACCAGCAGAGAACTAGCGGGGGTCGACAATGAGCAGTTCTTC.

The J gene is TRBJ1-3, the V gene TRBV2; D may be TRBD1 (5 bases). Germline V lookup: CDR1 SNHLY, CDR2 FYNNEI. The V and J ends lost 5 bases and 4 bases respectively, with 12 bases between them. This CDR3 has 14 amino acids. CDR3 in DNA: TGTGCCAGCAGTTCACGGGGGACCGGAAACACCATATATTTT. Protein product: CASSSRGTGNTIYF.

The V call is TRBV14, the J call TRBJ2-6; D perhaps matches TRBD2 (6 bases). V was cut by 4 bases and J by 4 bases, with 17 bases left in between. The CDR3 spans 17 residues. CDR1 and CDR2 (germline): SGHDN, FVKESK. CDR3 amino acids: CASSREVGLGGANVLTF. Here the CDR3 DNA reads TGTGCCAGCAGCCGAGAGGTGGGACTTGGGGGGGCCAACGTCCTGACTTTC.

The CDR3 sequence: CASSQGVGGNIQYF. DNA for the CDR3: TGTGCCAGCAGCCAAGGTGTAGGGGGCAACATTCAGTACTTC. The rearrangement links TRBV4-2 to TRBJ2-4, with TRBD1 identical over 7 bases. The CDR3 runs 14 residues. Per germline, CDR1 LGHNA and CDR2 YNFKEQ. V was pared by 1 base and J by 7 bases, with 4 bases of the junction left unmatched.

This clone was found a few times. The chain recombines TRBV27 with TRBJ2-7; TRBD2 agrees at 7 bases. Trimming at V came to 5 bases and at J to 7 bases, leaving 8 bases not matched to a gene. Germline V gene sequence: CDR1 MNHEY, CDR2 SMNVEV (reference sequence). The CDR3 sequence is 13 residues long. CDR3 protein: CASSPTPRGEQYF. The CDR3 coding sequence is TGTGCCAGCAGTCCTACTCCGCGGGGGGAGCAGTACTTC.